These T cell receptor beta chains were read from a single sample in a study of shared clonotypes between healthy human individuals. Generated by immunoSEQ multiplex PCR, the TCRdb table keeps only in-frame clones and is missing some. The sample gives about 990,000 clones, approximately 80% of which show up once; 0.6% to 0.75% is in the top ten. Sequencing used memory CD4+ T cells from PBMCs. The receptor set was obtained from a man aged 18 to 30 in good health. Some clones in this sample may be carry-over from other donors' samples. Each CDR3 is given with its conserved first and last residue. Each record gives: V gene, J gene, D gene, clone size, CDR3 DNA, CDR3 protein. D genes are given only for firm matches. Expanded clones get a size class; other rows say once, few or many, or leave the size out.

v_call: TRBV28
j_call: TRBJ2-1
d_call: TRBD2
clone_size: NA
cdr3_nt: TGTGCCAGCAGTTTATTTCATTTGGGAGGTCCCGGGACTAGCGGGAGGGTAGACATCAATGAGCAGTTCTTC
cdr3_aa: CASSLFHLGGPGTSGRVDINEQFF

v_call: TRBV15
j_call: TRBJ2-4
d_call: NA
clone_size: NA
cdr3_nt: TGTGCCACCAGCAGAGAACTGTTAGCCAAAAACATTCAGTACTTC
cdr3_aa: CATSRELLAKNIQYF

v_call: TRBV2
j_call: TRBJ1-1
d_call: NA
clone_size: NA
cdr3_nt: TGTGCCACTTCCGTCCAGAGCGCGAACACTGAAGCTTTCTTT
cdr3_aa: CATSVQSANTEAFF

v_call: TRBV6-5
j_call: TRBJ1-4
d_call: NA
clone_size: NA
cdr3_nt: TGTGCCAGCAGTTACGGGGCATCAAGCTTGCAAAAACTGTTTTTT
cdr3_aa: CASSYGASSLQKLFF

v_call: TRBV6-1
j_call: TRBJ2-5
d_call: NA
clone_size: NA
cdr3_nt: TGTGCCAGCAGTGTGACAGGCCAAGAGACCCAGTACTTC
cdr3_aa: CASSVTGQETQYF

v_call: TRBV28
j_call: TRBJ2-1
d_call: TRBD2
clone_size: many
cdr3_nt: TGTGCCAGTAAAGGGGAGGGCCTGCAGTTCTTC
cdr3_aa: CASKGEGLQFF

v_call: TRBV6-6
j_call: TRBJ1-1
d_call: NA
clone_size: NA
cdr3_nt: TGTGCCAGCAGTAGCACCGGGACGGCGGTTGAAGCTTTCTTT
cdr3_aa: CASSSTGTAVEAFF

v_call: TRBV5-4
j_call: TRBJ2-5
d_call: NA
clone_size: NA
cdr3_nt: TGTGCCAGCAGCTTGGGTGGACCTGAAGAGACCCAGTACTTC
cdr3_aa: CASSLGGPEETQYF

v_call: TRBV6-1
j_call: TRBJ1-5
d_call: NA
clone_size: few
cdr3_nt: TGTGCCAGCAGTGAAGGGTACCCTCGGCCCCAGCATTTT
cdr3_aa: CASSEGYPRPQHF

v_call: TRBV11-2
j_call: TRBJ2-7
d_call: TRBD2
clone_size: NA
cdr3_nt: TGTGCCAGCAGCCGACTAGCGGGAGCCGAGCAGTACTTC
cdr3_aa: CASSRLAGAEQYF

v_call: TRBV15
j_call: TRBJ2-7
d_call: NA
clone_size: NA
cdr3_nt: TGTGCCACCAGCCCCCGTAGGCATCTCGACGAGCAGTACTTC
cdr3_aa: CATSPRRHLDEQYF

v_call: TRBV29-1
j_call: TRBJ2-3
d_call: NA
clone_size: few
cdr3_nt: TGCAGCGTTGACGTAGATACGCAGTATTTT
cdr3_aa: CSVDVDTQYF

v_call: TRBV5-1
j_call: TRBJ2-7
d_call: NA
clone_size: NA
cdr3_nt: TGCGCCAGCAGCACTAGGGCCGGAAGTTACGAGCAGTACTTC
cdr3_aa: CASSTRAGSYEQYF

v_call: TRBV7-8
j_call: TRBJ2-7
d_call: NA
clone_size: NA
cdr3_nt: TGTGCCAGCAGCCCCGGAGGTCTAGCGAGCACCTACGAGCAGTACTTC
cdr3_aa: CASSPGGLASTYEQYF

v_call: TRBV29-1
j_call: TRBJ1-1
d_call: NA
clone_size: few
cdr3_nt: TGCAGCGGAACAGCGGGGTGGGGAATGAACACTGAAGCTTTCTTT
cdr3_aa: CSGTAGWGMNTEAFF

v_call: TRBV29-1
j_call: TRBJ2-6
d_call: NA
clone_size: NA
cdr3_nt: TGCAGCGTTGTAAGGGCCGGCCTCTCTGGGGCCAACGTCCTGACTTTC
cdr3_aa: CSVVRAGLSGANVLTF

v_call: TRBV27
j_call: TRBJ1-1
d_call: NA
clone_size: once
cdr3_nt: TGTGCCAGCAGCCGCTCTCTGGCAGGCACTGAAGCTTTCTTT
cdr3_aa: CASSRSLAGTEAFF

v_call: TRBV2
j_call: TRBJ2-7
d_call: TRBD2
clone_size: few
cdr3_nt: TGTGCCAGCAGGGGCCCTAGCGGGGGGACGAACGAGCAGTACTTC
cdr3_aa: CASRGPSGGTNEQYF

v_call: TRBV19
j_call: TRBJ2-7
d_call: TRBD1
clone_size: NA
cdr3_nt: TGTGCCAGTAGTTCCCCGGGACAGGGGACCTACGAGCAGTACTTC
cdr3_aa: CASSSPGQGTYEQYF

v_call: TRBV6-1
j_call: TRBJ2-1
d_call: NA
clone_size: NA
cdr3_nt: TGTGCCAGCAGGCAGGGGGGCGGGAATGAGCAGTTCTTC
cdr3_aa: CASRQGGGNEQFF

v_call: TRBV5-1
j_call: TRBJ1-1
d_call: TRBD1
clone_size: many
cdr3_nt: TGCGCCAGCAGCACCGGGACAGACCCATTGAACACTGAAGCTTTCTTT
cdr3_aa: CASSTGTDPLNTEAFF

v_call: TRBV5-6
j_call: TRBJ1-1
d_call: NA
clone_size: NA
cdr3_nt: TGTGCCAGCAGCCCAGGGGCGTGGGGCACTGAAGCTTTCTTT
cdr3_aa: CASSPGAWGTEAFF

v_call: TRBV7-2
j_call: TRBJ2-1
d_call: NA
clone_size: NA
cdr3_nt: TGTGCCAGCAGCTTAGTGCAGTTAGCGGAGAGCTCCTACAATGAGCAGTTCTTC
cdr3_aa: CASSLVQLAESSYNEQFF

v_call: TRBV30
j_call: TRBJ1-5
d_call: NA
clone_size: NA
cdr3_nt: TGTGCCTGGAGTGTACGGCAGGGAGGCAATCAGCCCCAGCATTTT
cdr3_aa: CAWSVRQGGNQPQHF

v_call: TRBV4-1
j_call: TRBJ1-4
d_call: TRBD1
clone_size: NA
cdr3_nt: TGCGCCAGCAGCCCCCCCCTGGGACAGGGTGAAAAACTGTTTTTT
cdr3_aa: CASSPPLGQGEKLFF

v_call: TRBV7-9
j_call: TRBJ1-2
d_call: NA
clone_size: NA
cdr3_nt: TGTGCCAGCAGCCTCATTAACTATGGCTACACCTTC
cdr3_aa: CASSLINYGYTF

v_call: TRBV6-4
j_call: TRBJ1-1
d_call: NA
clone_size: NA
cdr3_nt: TGTGCCAGCAGTGTTGCGTGGGGCACTGAAGCTTTCTTT
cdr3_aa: CASSVAWGTEAFF

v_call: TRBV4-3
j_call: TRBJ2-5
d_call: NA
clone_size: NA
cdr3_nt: TGCGCCAGCAGCCAAGCAGGGTCCCGGGAGACCCAGTACTTC
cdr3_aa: CASSQAGSRETQYF

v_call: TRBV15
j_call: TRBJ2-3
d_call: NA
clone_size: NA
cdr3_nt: TGTGCCACCAGCAGAGTGGTTGTGAACACAGATACGCAGTATTTT
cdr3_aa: CATSRVVVNTDTQYF

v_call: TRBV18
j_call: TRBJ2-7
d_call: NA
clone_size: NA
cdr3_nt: TGTGCCAGCTCACCATATCTATCCGAGCAGTACTTC
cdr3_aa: CASSPYLSEQYF

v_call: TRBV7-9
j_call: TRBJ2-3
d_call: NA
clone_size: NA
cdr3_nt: TGTGCCAGCAGCTTCCCGGGACGGGGGACAGATACGCAGTATTTT
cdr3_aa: CASSFPGRGTDTQYF

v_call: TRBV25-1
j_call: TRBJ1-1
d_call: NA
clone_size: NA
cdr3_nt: TGTGCCAGCAGTGGCGAGGGGGGTGTTGAGACTGAAGCTTTCTTT
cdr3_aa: CASSGEGGVETEAFF

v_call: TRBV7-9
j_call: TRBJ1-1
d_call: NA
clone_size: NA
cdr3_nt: TGTGCCAGCAGCCGGACGGGGGACACTGAAGCTTTCTTT
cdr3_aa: CASSRTGDTEAFF

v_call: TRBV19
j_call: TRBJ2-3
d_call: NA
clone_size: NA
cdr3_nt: TGTGCCAGTCGGACCCAGGACAGCACAGATACGCAGTATTTT
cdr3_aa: CASRTQDSTDTQYF

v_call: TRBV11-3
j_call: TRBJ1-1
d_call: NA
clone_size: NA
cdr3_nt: TGTGCCAGCAGCAAAGAGGGGGGAACAGCTTTCTTT
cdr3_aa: CASSKEGGTAFF

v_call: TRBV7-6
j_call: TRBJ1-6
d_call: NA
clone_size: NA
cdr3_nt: TGTGCCAGCAGCTTAGTAGGCAGTAATTCACCCCTCCACTTT
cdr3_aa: CASSLVGSNSPLHF

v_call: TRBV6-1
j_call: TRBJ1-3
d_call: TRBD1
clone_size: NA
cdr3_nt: TGTGCCAGCAGTGAAGCATTGCGACAGGGGGGAAACACCATATATTTT
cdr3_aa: CASSEALRQGGNTIYF

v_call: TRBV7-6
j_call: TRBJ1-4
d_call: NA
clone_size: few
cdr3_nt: TGTGCCAGCAGCTTAAGGGCAGGGCACGAAAAACTGTTTTTT
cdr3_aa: CASSLRAGHEKLFF

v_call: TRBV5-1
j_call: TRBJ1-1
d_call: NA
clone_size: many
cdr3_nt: TGCGCCAGCAGCTTGTTGGGACACAGCAACACTGAAGCTTTCTTT
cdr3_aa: CASSLLGHSNTEAFF

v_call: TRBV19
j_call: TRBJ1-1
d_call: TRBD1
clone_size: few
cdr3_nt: TGTGCCAGTAGTATCCAGGGGGCTGGTGAAGCTTTCTTT
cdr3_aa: CASSIQGAGEAFF

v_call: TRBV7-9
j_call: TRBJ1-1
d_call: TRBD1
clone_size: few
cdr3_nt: TGTGCCAGCAGCTTCCCAGGGGGTAGGGCTTTCTTT
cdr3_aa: CASSFPGGRAFF